This TCR beta chain was found in a study of blood T cells in healthy people across ages. Next came a second PCR, run for about 7 to 12 cycles, which used a sample-barcoded 5' primer along with a J-beta primer mix. TCRdb re-called the 5' RACE reads through MiXCR, storing one row per CDR3 protein. The sample yields some 1.7 million distinct CDR3 sequences, 28% seen once. For every donor, a draw yielded 9.5 to 10 milliliters of peripheral blood. Samples had at least 6.5 million PBMCs isolated from them. V was pared by 3 bases and J by 1 base, with 11 bases between. The CDR3 has 15 amino acids. CDR1 SGHRS and CDR2 YFSETQ come from the germline V gene.

The clonotype was recovered from a woman under 40 in good health. The sequenced material came from blood. This chain connects TRBV5-1 to TRBJ2-1; D is uncertain. CDR3 region: CASSSAPASYNEQFF. DNA for the CDR3: TGCGCCAGCAGCTCGGCGCCTGCGTCCTACAATGAGCAGTTCTTC.